This T cell receptor (beta chain) came from a study of T cell responses to AZD1222 COVID-19 vaccine. Assay used: immunoSEQ multiplex PCR; TCRdb lists only in-frame clones, some missing. The sample holds about 200,000 clones, approximately 90% seen once. General study points: Receipt of two AZD1222 doses was followed by a rise in Spike-specific TCR breadth and depth. Vaccine-associated CD4 TCRs ranged over spike, dominating at 160-218 and 743-854. It was only five to seven AZD1222 recipients who were seropositive at baseline.

V dropped 0 bases and J dropped 6; count of bases not matched to a gene: 3. CDR1 and CDR2 (germline): MNHEY, SVGAGI. This CDR3 comprises 14 residues. Concerning this clone itself: Its matching antigen is unknown.

The sample in question was peripheral blood, obtained 28 days after the second dose of the MenACWY control vaccine. The chain is built from TRBV6-5 and TRBJ2-7, with 9 nucleotides matching TRBD2. The TCR originated in an adult who received the MenACWY meningococcal vaccine as a control. CDR3 sequence: CASSYSSGSGEQYF. The CDR3 bases are TGTGCCAGCAGTTACTCTAGCGGGAGCGGCGAGCAGTACTTC.